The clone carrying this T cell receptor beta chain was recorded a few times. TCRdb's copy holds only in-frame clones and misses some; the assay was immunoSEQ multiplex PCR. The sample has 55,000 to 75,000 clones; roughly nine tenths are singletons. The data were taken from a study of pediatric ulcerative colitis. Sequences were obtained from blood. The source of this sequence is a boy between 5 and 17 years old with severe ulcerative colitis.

The CDR3 loop reads CASSISDRGDYEQYF. CDR3 DNA sequence: TGTGCCAGTAGTATCTCGGACAGGGGTGACTACGAGCAGTACTTC. This chain uses TRBV19 with TRBJ2-7, with TRBD1 matching 9 bases. CDR1 is LNHDA and CDR2 is SQIVND in the germline V gene (reference sequence). The ends lost 3 bases at V and 3 bases at J; junction bases unmatched: 6. This CDR3 spans 15 amino acids.